Below, 8 T cell receptor beta chains from the same sample are listed, as sequenced in a study of T cells in tumors after PD-1 blockade. Sequenced by immunoSEQ multiplex PCR; TCRdb stores in-frame clones only, minus some. The sample lists approximately 6,200 clones, roughly 80% occurring once. This specimen consisted of PBMCs, obtained after anti-PD-1 therapy. Source of these receptors: a human donor with advanced basal cell or squamous cell carcinoma (not recorded which).

This clone was recorded once. The genes are TRBV6-6 and TRBJ1-1; a weak D match, TRBD1 (6 bases). The V gene's germline CDR1 is MNHNY and CDR2 SVGAGI (reference sequence). This CDR3 region has 14 residues. V gave up 4 bases and J gave up 2 bases, with 11 bases separating them. The CDR3 spells CASSSQGFNTEAFF. For the CDR3, the DNA is TGTGCCAGCAGTTCTCAGGGGTTTAACACTGAAGCTTTCTTT.

V and J are TRBV7-9 and TRBJ2-1; a weak D match, TRBD2 (6 bases). This CDR3 contains 18 residues. Between the trimmed V and J ends, which lost 5 bases and 0 bases, there was a span of 20 bases. Germline CDR1 is SEHNR and CDR2 is FQNEAQ (reference sequence). Here the CDR3 reads CASSNTFLDGSSYNEQFF. The CDR3 DNA follows: TGTGCCAGCAGCAACACCTTCTTGGACGGGAGCTCCTACAATGAGCAGTTCTTC.

This clone turned up a few times. The V and J genes are TRBV6-2 or TRBV6-3 and TRBJ2-6; maybe TRBD2 (5 bases). This CDR3 contains 17 residues. V was trimmed by 7 bases and J by 0 bases, leaving 16 bases between them. Germline CDR1 and CDR2: MNHEY and SVGEGT. This CDR3 reads CASTPDIEGSGANVLTF. CDR3 bases: TGTGCCAGCACCCCTGACATCGAGGGCTCTGGGGCCAACGTCCTGACTTTC.

This clone qualifies as medium-sized. This chain joins TRBV10-3 and TRBJ1-4, with 7 bases fitting TRBD1. Losses at the gene ends were 6 bases for V and 0 bases for J; bases not matched to a gene: 13. CDR3 length: 18 residues. Germline-derived CDR1 and CDR2 are ENHRY and SYGVKD. The CDR3 sequence is CAISEEGATLPTNEKLFF. CDR3 nucleotides: TGTGCCATCAGCGAGGAGGGGGCGACACTCCCAACTAATGAAAAACTGTTTTTT.

The sample holds one count of this clone. The V and J genes are TRBV24-1 and TRBJ2-3; 7 bases line up with TRBD2. V gave up 3 bases and J gave up 1 base; unmatched junction bases: 12. CDR3 size: 18 residues. Germline V gene data show CDR1 as KGHDR and CDR2 as SFDVKD. The CDR3 nucleotides read TGTGCCACCAGTGATCCCCGTGCGACGGCGGGGGGCACAGATACGCAGTATTTT. Amino acid sequence: CATSDPRATAGGTDTQYF.

The genes are TRBV10-3 and TRBJ1-2; tentatively, D is TRBD1 (5 bases). Germline assignment: CDR1 ENHRY and CDR2 SYGVKD. V dropped 3 bases and J dropped 0 bases, with 8 bases sitting between them. The length of the CDR3 is 14 residues. Here the CDR3 reads CAISEGETNYGYTF. In DNA, the CDR3 is TGTGCCATCAGTGAAGGGGAAACTAACTATGGCTACACCTTC.

The rearrangement joins TRBV18 to TRBJ1-4; tentative D call: TRBD1 (6 bases). This CDR3 spans 14 amino acids. Germline CDR1 is KGHSH and CDR2 is LQKENI. V lost 4 bases and J lost 10, with 16 bases in between. CDR3 DNA: TGTGCCAGCTCACTGTCCGGGACAATCGGAAAACTGTTTTTT. It codes for CASSLSGTIGKLFF.

The chain employs TRBV7-8 and TRBJ2-5; D remains ambiguous. In germline, CDR1 is SGHVS, CDR2 FQNEAQ. The CDR3 contains 14 residues. Trimming left V 4 bases short and J 2 bases short, with 11 bases between. The CDR3 reads CASSSNGWQETQYF. As DNA, the CDR3 is TGTGCCAGCAGCTCTAACGGTTGGCAAGAGACCCAGTACTTC.